This TCR beta chain derives from a study of Graves' ophthalmopathy and Graves' hyperthyroidism. RNA served as the template for amplifying TCR beta CDR3 regions. First-round RT-PCR used HTBI primers; second-round multiplex PCR followed. In TCRdb, the multiplex PCR reads were re-called with MiXCR into one record per CDR3 protein. Of under 350,000 distinct CDR3 sequences listed, roughly 17% are singletons. This clonotype was detected ten times or more. The sequence was obtained from an adult man with Graves' ophthalmopathy. Sequencing was done on a sample of peripheral blood.

CDR3: CSVRVGNQETQYF. CDR3 bases: TGCAGCGTCAGGGTGGGGAACCAAGAGACCCAGTACTTC. V gene TRBV29-1 combines with J gene TRBJ2-5, with TRBD1 as a possible D gene (5 bases). The germline gives CDR1 SQVTM, CDR2 ANQGSEA. V was cut by 6 bases and J by 0 bases, with 11 bases left in between. The CDR3 is 13 amino acids.